Listed here is a single T cell receptor beta chain. These data are taken from a study of blood T cell repertoires in COVID-19. Study summary: The United States, Italy and Spain were the sources of the acute and convalescent COVID-19 samples. The cDNA or gDNA used as material had been derived from T cells, B-cell-depleted T cells, or PBMCs.

CDR3 length: 17 amino acids. CDR1 and CDR2 from the germline V gene are LNHNV and YYDKDF (reference sequence). The V gene end was trimmed by 0 bases and the J gene end by 2 bases; junction bases not matched to a gene: 4. How the authors handled the data: Reference gene primers were amplified, and this amplification served to estimate nucleated cell counts. The assay was immunoSEQ multiplex PCR, and TCRdb's table has in-frame clones only and misses some. V and J calls plus clone size are reproduced from that table; the DNA served to infer D and trimming. The data contain around 60,000 clones, roughly four fifths of them singletons.

The specimen sequenced was peripheral blood. The receptor's source is a man between 50 and 59 years old with COVID-19, enrolled during active disease. The chain has TRBV15 and TRBJ2-1; 10 bases are shared with TRBD2. The CDR3 DNA is TGTGCCACCAGCAGAGAGAGTAGCGGGAGGACCTACAATGAGCAGTTCTTC. As protein: CATSRESSGRTYNEQFF.